The 25 T cell receptor beta chains in this list originate from one sample, sequenced in a study of T-cell reconstitution after alpha-beta-depleted transplantation in children. Preparation of the TCRbeta library used unique molecular identifiers. MiXCR, run by TCRdb on the PCR reads, gives a single entry per CDR3 protein. The table includes fewer than 550,000 distinct CDR3 sequences, over 10% detected once. The material was PBMCs, mostly from graft donor cells, obtained 180 days after TCRalphabeta/CD19-depleted stem cell transplant. The receptors stem from a female patient under 10 years old who had a stem cell transplant for aplastic anemia, so the T cells may come from the graft donor.

In DNA, the CDR3 is TGTGCCAGCTCACCAAAGACAGGGGCGAACGAGCAGTACTTC. Protein sequence: CASSPKTGANEQYF. This chain links TRBV18 with TRBJ2-7; 8 bases are a match to TRBD1. Trimming at V came to 2 bases and at J to 5 bases, leaving 5 bases not matched to a gene. The V gene's germline CDR1 is KGHSH and CDR2 LQKENI. CDR3 length: 14 residues. The entire variable domain, with the rest obtained from reference TRBV18 and TRBJ2-7, is as follows: NAGVMQNPRHLVRRRGQEARLRCSPMKGHSHVYWYRQLPEEGLKFMVYLQKENIIDESGMPKERFSAEFPKEGPSILRIQQVVRGDSAAYFCASSPKTGANEQYFGPGTRLTVT.

This clonotype was detected many times. The rearrangement links TRBV29-1 to TRBJ1-2; D remains ambiguous. Trimming pared 3 bases from V and 4 bases from J, leaving 9 bases between. In germline, CDR1 is SQVTM, CDR2 ANQGSEA. This CDR3 comprises 12 residues. Here the CDR3 DNA reads TGCAGCGTTGAGGGGATCCTCTATGGCTACACCTTC. Translating gives CSVEGILYGYTF.

This clonotype was observed a few times. This rearrangement joins TRBV19 to TRBJ1-1; perhaps TRBD1 as D (5 bases). Trimming left V 3 bases short and J 0 bases short, with 8 bases between. CDR3 length equals 14 residues. The V gene's germline CDR1 is LNHDA and CDR2 SQIVND (reference sequence). The CDR3 nucleotides read TGTGCCAGTAGTATCGACAGAATGAACACTGAAGCTTTCTTT. As protein: CASSIDRMNTEAFF.

CDR3: CASSRDGQNTEAFF. In DNA form, the CDR3 reads TGTGCCAGCAGCCGGGACGGACAAAACACTGAAGCTTTCTTT. The chain is built from TRBV7-3 and TRBJ1-1; tentative D call: TRBD1 (5 bases). V was clipped by 5 bases and J by 2 bases, with 12 bases between them. This CDR3 spans 14 amino acids. Germline CDR1 and CDR2: SGHTA and FQGTGA.

This sequence joins TRBV6-1 and TRBJ1-2; a weak D match, TRBD1 (6 bases). In germline, CDR1 is MNHNS, CDR2 SASEGT. This CDR3 is 13 amino acids long. Trimming stripped 10 bases from V and 5 bases from J, with 17 bases between. The DNA of the CDR3 is TGTGCCAACAGCCCTGGGACAATTTATGGCTACACCTTC. Translated: CANSPGTIYGYTF.

This clonotype was detected ten times or more. This chain joins TRBV29-1 and TRBJ2-7, with TRBD2 matching 11 bases. The CDR3 has 15 residues. Germline values: CDR1 SQVTM, CDR2 ANQGSEA. With 1 base clipped from V and 4 bases from J, the junction kept 6 bases outside the gene matches. The CDR3 loop is CSVEGLAGIRYEQYF. CDR3 bases: TGCAGCGTTGAAGGACTAGCGGGAATTAGGTACGAGCAGTACTTC.

This clonotype was seen more than once but under ten times. The chain employs TRBV13 and TRBJ2-7, with D perhaps TRBD2 (5 bases). Germline values: CDR1 PRHDT, CDR2 FYEKMQ (reference sequence). Deletions cut 5 bases from V and 3 bases from J, with 17 bases between. This CDR3 has 15 amino acids. The CDR3 loop reads CASSARTAFVYEQYF. The CDR3 nucleotides read TGTGCCAGCAGCGCCCGGACTGCCTTTGTCTACGAGCAGTACTTC.

The chain links TRBV7-2 to TRBJ2-3; D is perhaps TRBD1 (5 bases). V lost 1 base and J 0 bases, leaving 11 bases between the germline ends. The CDR3 sequence is 16 residues long. The germline CDR1 and CDR2 sequences are SGHTA and FQGNSA. CDR3 nucleotide sequence: TGTGCCAGCAGCTTAGGGGGCGGAACTAGCACAGATACGCAGTATTTT. As protein: CASSLGGGTSTDTQYF.

This clonotype has only a few counts. The rearrangement joins TRBV24-1 to TRBJ2-2, with D possibly matching TRBD1 (6 bases). The germline V gene encodes CDR1 KGHDR and CDR2 SFDVKD. The V gene lost 6 bases and the J gene lost 1 base, with 11 bases spanning the gap. The CDR3 runs 15 residues. The DNA of the CDR3 is TGTGCCACCAGTCGACAGGAACTGAACACCGGGGAGCTGTTTTTT. Translation gives CATSRQELNTGELFF.

V usage is TRBV5-1 and J usage is TRBJ1-3, with 7 bases matching TRBD1. Per germline, CDR1 SGHRS and CDR2 YFSETQ. CDR3 length: 20 amino acids. V shed 2 bases, J shed 0 bases, and the junction held 17 bases outside the gene matches. In DNA, the CDR3 is TGCGCCAGCAGCTTACTACCTTGGACAGGTAGGGGCACCTCTGGAAACACCATATATTTT. This translates into CASSLLPWTGRGTSGNTIYF.

V is TRBV7-8 and J is TRBJ2-2; D is perhaps TRBD1 (6 bases). Germline CDR1 reads SGHVS; CDR2 reads FQNEAQ. CDR3 length: 17 residues. Trimming shortened V by 1 base and J by 2 bases, and 14 bases separated the two germline ends. The CDR3 sequence is CASSLVGGTPNTGELFF. CDR3 sequence (DNA): TGTGCCAGCAGCTTAGTAGGGGGAACGCCCAACACCGGGGAGCTGTTTTTT.

This sequence joins TRBV9 and TRBJ2-5, with 7 positions matching TRBD2. This CDR3 is 15 amino acids long. V gave up 1 base and J gave up 1 base; unmatched junction bases: 4. Germline CDR1 is SGDLS and CDR2 is YYNGEE. Here the CDR3 reads CASSVYPSGQETQYF. In DNA, the CDR3 is TGTGCCAGCAGCGTATACCCTAGCGGCCAAGAGACCCAGTACTTC.

This clonotype was recorded a few times. J is TRBJ2-1 and V is TRBV20-1; 7 bases map to TRBD2. From germline, CDR1 is DFQATT and CDR2 SNEGSKA (reference sequence). The CDR3 is 14 amino acids. Trimming cost V 1 base and J 7 bases; bases outside gene matches: 7. DNA for the CDR3: TGCAGTGCTAGAGGAAGGCGCGGGAGAAATGAGCAGTTCTTC. Protein: CSARGRRGRNEQFF.

The CDR3 nucleotides read TGCGCCAGCAGCCTGAGCGGGAGGGTCCTCAATGAGCAGTTCTTC. Its protein is CASSLSGRVLNEQFF. This chain joins TRBV5-1 and TRBJ2-1; TRBD2 agrees at 10 bases. Germline V gene sequence: CDR1 SGHRS, CDR2 YFSETQ. V was clipped by 4 bases and J by 6 bases; unmatched bases: 7. The CDR3 runs 15 residues. The variable domain in full, with the rest retrieved from reference TRBV5-1 and TRBJ2-1, is KAGVTQTPRYLIKTRGQQVTLSCSPISGHRSVSWYQQTPGQGLQFLFEYFSETQRNKGNFPGRFSGRQFSNSRSEMNVSTLELGDSALYLCASSLSGRVLNEQFFGPGTRLTVL.

This clonotype was counted between two and nine times. The chain employs TRBV9 and TRBJ2-1, with D uncertain. The CDR3 sequence is 13 residues long. The germline CDR1 and CDR2 sequences are SGDLS and YYNGEE. With 3 bases removed from V and 3 bases from J, the gap between germline ends came to 7 bases. Here the CDR3 reads CASSASDYNEQFF. CDR3 nucleotides: TGTGCCAGCAGCGCCTCAGACTACAATGAGCAGTTCTTC.

This clonotype was observed a handful of times. The J gene is TRBJ2-7, the V gene TRBV12-3 or TRBV12-4, with D possibly TRBD2 on 6 matching bases. Between the trimmed V and J ends, which lost 5 bases and 5 bases, there was a span of 16 bases. The CDR3 totals 14 residues. The CDR3 region has the DNA TGTGCCAGCAGTCTATACCGGGACTCGCACGAGCAGTACTTC. As protein: CASSLYRDSHEQYF.

This clonotype showed up just a few times. The CDR3: CASSSDVVAGGYEQYF. CDR3 sequence (DNA): TGTGCCAGCAGCTCAGACGTGGTAGCGGGAGGGTACGAGCAGTACTTC. The chain uses TRBV7-2 and TRBJ2-7; 11 nucleotides line up with TRBD2. V gave up 4 bases and J gave up 4 bases; unmatched junction bases: 9. The CDR3 is 16 residues long. From germline, CDR1 is SGHTA and CDR2 FQGNSA. Full variable domain (outside the CDR3, taken from reference TRBV7-2 and TRBJ2-7): GAGVSQSPSNKVTEKGKDVELRCDPISGHTALYWYRQSLGQGLEFLIYFQGNSAPDKSGLPSDRFSAERTGGSVSTLTIQRTQQEDSAVYLCASSSDVVAGGYEQYFGPGTRLTVT.

This clonotype was detected ten times or more. The J gene is TRBJ1-2, the V gene TRBV7-9; no definite D call. This CDR3 comprises 12 residues. Germline values: CDR1 SEHNR, CDR2 FQNEAQ (reference sequence). Trimming left V 5 bases short and J 7 bases short, with 11 bases between. The CDR3 loop reads CASSPTVAGYTF. For the CDR3, the DNA is TGTGCCAGCAGCCCCACCGTGGCTGGCTACACCTTC.

This clonotype was counted at least ten times. The rearrangement links TRBV6-6 to TRBJ1-5; D ambiguous. Germline V lookup: CDR1 MNHNY, CDR2 SVGAGI (reference sequence). The CDR3 totals 11 residues. The germline V and J ends were trimmed by 1 base and 9 bases, with 4 bases remaining between them. The CDR3 here is CASSYFGPQHF. The CDR3 region has the DNA TGTGCCAGCAGTTACTTTGGGCCCCAGCATTTT.

This clonotype was seen a few times. This rearrangement joins TRBV10-3 to TRBJ2-1; D ambiguous. There are 11 residues in the CDR3. The germline V gene encodes CDR1 ENHRY and CDR2 SYGVKD. V lost 4 bases and J lost 5, with 3 bases in between. The CDR3 DNA is TGTGCCATCAGTGCGAACAATGAGCAGTTCTTC. This gives the protein CAISANNEQFF.

This clonotype came up a few times. The chain recombines TRBV20-1 with TRBJ2-1; 7 nucleotides agree with TRBD2. The CDR3 has 13 residues. Looked up from germline, CDR1 is DFQATT and CDR2 is SNEGSKA (reference sequence). CDR3 nucleotides: TGCAGGGCCCCCCGTGCGGGAGTCGATGAGCAGTTCTTC. This sequence encodes CRAPRAGVDEQFF.

This clonotype was counted a few times. The genes are TRBV5-1 and TRBJ2-5; 7 bases match TRBD2. The length of the CDR3 is 14 residues. Germline V gene sequence: CDR1 SGHRS, CDR2 YFSETQ. V dropped 4 bases and J dropped 1; count of bases not matched to a gene: 4. CDR3 bases: TGCGCCAGCAGCGCGGCGGGGGTCCAAGAGACCCAGTACTTC. Translation: CASSAAGVQETQYF.

This sequence joins TRBV19 and TRBJ2-3; weak D call: TRBD1 (6 bases). Trimming shortened V by 5 bases and J by 2 bases, and 17 bases separated the two germline ends. Germline-derived CDR1 and CDR2 are LNHDA and SQIVND (reference sequence). CDR3 length: 16 residues. As DNA, the CDR3 is TGTGCCAGTAGTGAAATGGACAGCAAGTACACAGATACGCAGTATTTT. Its protein is CASSEMDSKYTDTQYF.

The J gene is TRBJ2-5, the V gene TRBV7-2; a weak D match, TRBD1 (5 bases). V was clipped by 4 bases and J by 4 bases, with 16 bases between them. CDR1 and CDR2 (germline): SGHTA, FQGNSA. The CDR3 has 15 amino acids. CDR3 DNA: TGTGCCAGCAGCTACCACCCTATTCAGGGAGAGACCCAGTACTTC. It translates to CASSYHPIQGETQYF.

A few counts support this clonotype. CDR3 nucleotides: TGTGCCAGCAGTTACGCCGTTCGGGGCGGGAGAGAGGAGACCCAGTACTTC. Encoded protein: CASSYAVRGGREETQYF. The chain recombines TRBV6-2 or TRBV6-3 with TRBJ2-5, with 7 bases fitting TRBD2. CDR3 length: 17 amino acids. Germline CDR1 reads MNHEY; CDR2 reads SVGEGT. V gave up 2 bases and J gave up 5 bases; unmatched junction bases: 14.